The present entry profiles one TCR beta chain with its context. A read error may account for a junction end that differs from germline. This entry is derived from a study of read filtering for tumor transcriptome and immune sequencing. Every patient had bone marrow sampled while the disease was active. This library used around 400 ng RNA and molecular barcoded adaptors spanning alpha/delta and beta/gamma chains. TCRdb passed the reads through MiXCR, listing each CDR3 protein once. The sample holds tens of thousands of distinct CDR3 sequences, 20% to 25% seen once. This clonotype originated in a donor aged 40 or older with multiple myeloma. Specimen: a population of CD138-negative cells sorted from bone marrow.

CDR3 region: CASRMCTEAFF. CDR3 nucleotides: TGTGCCAGCAGAATGTGCACTGAGGCTTTCTTT. The rearrangement joins TRBV12-3 or TRBV12-4 to TRBJ1-1; D remains ambiguous. The CDR3 covers 11 residues.